This T cell receptor beta chain was identified in a study of cytomegalovirus exposure and HLA in healthy donors. Study-level results: In a later analysis, 16,951 TCR beta sequences were associated with HLA alleles at 0.05 false discovery rate. Across donors, presence/absence analyses took sequencing depth to be roughly uniform. The majority of CMV-associated TCR beta chains were reported as apparently HLA-restricted in a later analysis.

Comment on this clone: Its cognate antigen is unknown.

The PCR contained 60 Vbeta and 13 Jbeta primers. Only in-frame clones appear in the TCRdb table, and some are missing; sequencing was by immunoSEQ multiplex PCR. Among around 150,000 clones listed, roughly 86% were seen once. The receptor comes from a woman aged 40 to 50 in good health and CMV-seronegative. Input material: PBMCs.

CDR3 coding DNA: TGTGCCAGCAGTAACCCAGCCGGCGCAGGGTCGAATGAGCAGTTCTTC. This codes for CASSNPAGAGSNEQFF. The V gene is TRBV2, the J gene TRBJ2-1, with a possible D match to TRBD1 (5 bases). The germline CDR1 and CDR2 sequences are SNHLY and FYNNEI. With 5 bases removed from V and 7 bases from J, the gap between germline ends came to 21 bases. This CDR3 region has 16 residues.